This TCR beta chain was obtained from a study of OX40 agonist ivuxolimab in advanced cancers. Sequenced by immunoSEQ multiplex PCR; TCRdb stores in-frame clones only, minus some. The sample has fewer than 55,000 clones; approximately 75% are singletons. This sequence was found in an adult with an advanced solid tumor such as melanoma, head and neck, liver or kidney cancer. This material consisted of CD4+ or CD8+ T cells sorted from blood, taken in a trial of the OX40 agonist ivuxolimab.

The CDR3 is CASSLRLADTQYF. Written as DNA, the CDR3 is TGTGCCAGCAGCCTACGACTTGCAGATACGCAGTATTTT. This rearrangement joins TRBV7-9 to TRBJ2-3, with unresolved D. Between the trimmed V and J ends, which lost 5 bases and 4 bases, there was a span of 10 bases. The CDR3 consists of 13 residues. Germline loops: CDR1 SEHNR, CDR2 FQNEAQ (reference sequence).